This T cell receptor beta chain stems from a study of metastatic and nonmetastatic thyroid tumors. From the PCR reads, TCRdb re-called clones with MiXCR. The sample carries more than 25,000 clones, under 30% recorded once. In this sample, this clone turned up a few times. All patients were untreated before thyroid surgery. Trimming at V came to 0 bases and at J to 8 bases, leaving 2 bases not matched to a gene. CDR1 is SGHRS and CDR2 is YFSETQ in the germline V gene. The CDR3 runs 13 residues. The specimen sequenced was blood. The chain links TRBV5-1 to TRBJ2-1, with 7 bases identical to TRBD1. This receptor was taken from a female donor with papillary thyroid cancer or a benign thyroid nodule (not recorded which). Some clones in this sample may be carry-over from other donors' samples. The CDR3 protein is CASSLDRGYEQFF. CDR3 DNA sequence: TGCGCCAGCAGCTTGGACAGGGGCTATGAGCAGTTCTTC. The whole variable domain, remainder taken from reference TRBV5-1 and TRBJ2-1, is KAGVTQTPRYLIKTRGQQVTLSCSPISGHRSVSWYQQTPGQGLQFLFEYFSETQRNKGNFPGRFSGRQFSNSRSEMNVSTLELGDSALYLCASSLDRGYEQFFGPGTRLTVL.